This T cell receptor (beta chain) was recorded in a study of cytomegalovirus exposure and HLA in healthy donors listed by TCRdb under 2017. Background for the entire study: In an earlier analysis of 587 of the donors, around 300 Gb of sequence data and some 100 million unique TCR beta sequences from roughly 180 million T cells were reported. Roughly 300 gigabases of sequencing data and roughly 90 million unique TCR sequences were included in an early release covering 550 to 650 HLA-typed donors. Among the roughly 400 genotyped donors, around 81% belonged to the genetic ancestry cluster associated with self-reported Caucasian donors. The study was designed to test whether signatures of past pathogen exposure could be identified by cataloging public T cell receptors. The T cell repertoires of several hundred subjects were profiled by immunosequencing and related to cytomegalovirus serostatus. In addition to the first cohort of hundreds of subjects, a separate validation cohort of around 110 different subjects was used. The study combined high-throughput TCR immunosequencing, statistical association of individual TCRs with disease status, and machine learning to predict cytomegalovirus infection status. In a later analysis, previously published TCR beta repertoires from 500 to 750 donors were re-analyzed and high-resolution HLA genotyping was added so that TCR occurrence patterns could be studied. The later analysis used no new phenotypic data to find candidate immune exposures, relying instead on TCR beta sequences and their occurrence across donors. In an earlier analysis of 587 of the donors, high-throughput TCR beta sequencing was used to judge whether each TCR beta V gene segment behaved as functional or pseudogenic. Alongside the repertoire data, information on donor age, sex, ethnicity and CMV serostatus was compiled. In a later genetic analysis, genome-wide SNP genotypes for 398 of the 666 donors were used, and that subset was treated as a discovery cohort. All discovery cohort repertoires had been generated using a single sequencing platform. Both class I and class II loci were covered by HLA typing, at four-digit resolution. Typing coverage differed by locus: A, B, C, DRB1 and DQB1 were typed in roughly 620-630 donors, DQA1 in about 510, DPA1 in over 600, and DPB1 in 450 to 480. Because of strong linkage in the cohort, five DR-DQ haplotypes were treated as single units for association and clustering. Among under 450 genotyped donors of the cohort, an average of about 240,000 unique TCR beta nucleotide sequences were sequenced per donor, roughly 20% of them non-productive. General findings and caveats noted by the study authors: Correlated functional status among segregating V segments might be attributable to linkage disequilibrium, but an unknown experimental factor could not be ruled out. Most CMV-associated TCR beta chains appeared to be HLA-restricted in a later analysis, and the HLA associations seemed to be driven largely by CMV exposure. While some public TCRs were present in many individuals, most TCR sequences turned up only very rarely across donors. According to a later analysis, TCR association rates differed among HLA loci, with DRB1 alleles showing the most associated TCRs and HLA-C alleles showing the fewest. The classifier was reported to diagnose cytomegalovirus status with high specificity and sensitivity in both the original and validation cohorts. Because some donors lacked HLA typing at each locus, the association tests relied only on the typed subset. In a later genetic analysis, fewer N-insertions in productive TCRs were reported among donors in an Asian-associated ancestry cluster than the 666-donor mean. An earlier analysis of around 540 of the donors showed that most TCR beta V segments appeared in productive rearrangements either about 87% or about 30% of the time, which broadly matched IMGT annotations. CMV serostatus was the only immune exposure information available for the cohort. Roughly uniform sequencing depth across donors was assumed in presence/absence analyses, although this assumption may not hold. A further reported finding was that TCR beta sequences accurately predicted the HLA-A and HLA-B alleles for most subjects in the first cohort. When HLA alleles, especially DR and DQ, strongly co-occurred, TCR associations were difficult to assign to individual alleles. Several of the top co-occurrence clusters appeared to be linked to parvovirus B19, influenza, CMV and Epstein-Barr virus, according to a later analysis. A total of fewer than 200 TCR beta chains were listed by the study as associated with cytomegalovirus. Some IMGT-functional V segments, including TRBV6-2 and TRBV6-3, could not be told apart with the 87-base-pair reads, so those segments were excluded. Specific HLA alleles were associated with 15,000 to 20,000 TCR beta sequences at a false discovery rate of 0.05 in a later analysis. In vitro tests confirmed that a few of the cytomegalovirus-associated TCR beta chains recognize cytomegalovirus antigens. Because counts were too low, around 18 rarely observed V segments, including chromosome 9 orphons, were left out of the earlier analysis of roughly 600 of the donors. Only TCR beta chains were sequenced in this cohort, and the absence of alpha or paired-chain data limited detectable features. The sequencing pipeline was judged likely to have produced a cluster of highly shared sequence variants as a technical artifact. The authors suggested that the approach could potentially be generalized to other disease states and immunological phenotypes. In a later genetic analysis, a missense DCLRE1C variant was associated with V-gene and J-gene trimming of TCR beta chains, and the association was replicated in an independent cohort. In a later analysis, HLA-associated TCR beta chains were found to be more clonally expanded and to have lower generation probabilities than equally common non-associated chains.

In total, approximately 690 healthy bone marrow donors made up the cohort. Cohort members were all nominally healthy when sampled, although unrecorded immune exposures were likely present. The donor tested CMV seronegative and was one of the 352 seronegative cohort members. A peripheral blood sample was provided by each donor, and peripheral blood mononuclear cells were used for TCR beta sequencing. Genomic DNA extraction from the blood cell samples was performed with the Qiagen DNeasy Blood Extraction Kit. The V and J ends are trimmed by 5 bases and 1 base, leaving 11 bases between them. CDR1 and CDR2 (MNHNS, SASEGT) derive from the germline V gene. The cysteine opens and the phenylalanine closes a CDR3 of 14 amino acids. The sequence is cut down to CDR3 DNA, 42 bases in frame from base 1. Libraries were prepared through the immunoSEQ multiplex PCR assay. The multiplex PCR relied on a mix of 60 forward primers for TCR Vbeta segments and 13 reverse primers for TCR Jbeta segments. The CDR3 region of rearranged TCR beta genes was amplified from genomic DNA with a multiplex PCR assay. The Illumina HiSeq System was used to sequence the amplified TCR beta libraries as 87-base-pair reads. The published analysis was carried out like this. A later analysis counted some 74 million unique TCR beta chains across the 600 to 850 repertoires, and roughly 10 million of these chains were shared by at least two donors. Raw reads were error-corrected and collapsed into unique sequences with a nearest-neighbor algorithm that merged closely related sequences to remove PCR and sequencing errors. To assign V, D and J gene segments, CDR3 sequences were aligned to IMGT reference sequences. For a sequence to be retained, at least a six-nucleotide match to both a V gene segment and a J gene segment was required. Rearrangements were classified as productive when the CDR3 lacked stop codons and remained in frame with V and J, and all other rearrangements were classified as non-productive. CDR3 was defined by IMGT convention, running from the second conserved V-encoded cysteine to the conserved J-encoded phenylalanine. The earlier analysis of 500 to 600 of the donors excluded sequences that lacked an unambiguous match to a single V gene segment. An earlier analysis of some 610 of the donors called V segments functional above 56.7% productive rearrangements and segregating when the between-donor standard deviation exceeded 5%. A statistical classification framework was built for diagnosing cytomegalovirus status from the catalog of TCR beta chain sequences. A later analysis assigned V and J genes by comparing TCR nucleotide sequences with IMGT/GENE-DB human TR gene sequences. Using the TCRdist pipeline, a later analysis assigned CDR3 sequences along with most-parsimonious VDJ recombination scenarios. In a later analysis, each TCR beta chain was defined by its CDR3 amino acid sequence together with its V-gene family, and reads lacking a unique V-gene family were excluded. In a later analysis, around 600 highly shared, low-generation-probability nucleotide sequences were removed to address suspected cross-contamination and a sequencing artifact. A later analysis calculated a clonal expansion index for each public chain from normalized within-repertoire ranks of inferred template counts. In a later analysis, generation probabilities were computed using a VDJ recombination model fitted to out-of-frame rearrangements, and the results were checked against IGoR. In a later analysis, hypergeometric tests were used to score TCR-TCR, TCR-HLA and TCR-CMV co-occurrence, with a repertoire-size bias correction applied to TCR pairs. A later analysis estimated false discovery rates by permuting HLA or CMV assignments 20 times. In a later analysis, co-occurring TCRs were grouped with DBSCAN, and TCRdist sequence similarity was added when clustering was performed within HLA-allele-positive subsets. Repertoires with fewer than 30,000 or more than 120,000 public chains, plus five repertoires with anomalous nucleotide sharing, were excluded from co-occurrence clustering. Entries here come from immuneACCESS through TCRdb and include only in-frame sequences with V and J called. Some clones fail to appear in such tables; in the studies checked, an unresolved V gene covers under half of the shortfall, and the cause of the remainder is unknown. V and J calls and clone size are those listed in that table; D and trimming were worked out from the DNA. The sample has about 93,000 clones on record, under 85% of them singletons. The ten largest clones represent 3% to 4% of the sample.

This clone has a handful of counts. Its specific antigen is unknown. No base quality information exists; no much larger clone differs at one position. The chain joins TRBV6-1 to TRBJ1-1, with the D gene uncertain. Sequencing input: PBMCs. This clonotype was sampled from a woman aged 40 to 50 in good health and CMV-seronegative. The CDR3 reads CASSPRGRNTEAFF. The nucleotide sequence is TGTGCCAGCAGTCCCAGAGGTAGGAACACTGAAGCTTTCTTT.